The present TCR beta chain was sequenced within a study of shared clonotypes between healthy human individuals. Study-wide findings and caveats: For sorted subsets, rarefaction showed incomplete sequencing despite large depth. Some naive CD4 clonotypes, 4% to 6%, turned up in common across several donors. Memory subsets generally showed lower estimated richness than naive subsets.

This table comes from immunoSEQ multiplex PCR, and its TCRdb copy is limited to in-frame clones, with some not included. There are approximately 1.1 million clones in the sample; around 82% occur only once, and 0.5% to 0.6% lies in the top ten. As to this clone: The antigen remains unidentified.

Among the donors, all were Caucasian adults who lived in Nashville, Tennessee. V was clipped by 4 bases and J by 1 base; unmatched bases: 8. Germline V gene sequence: CDR1 GTSNPN, CDR2 SVGIG (reference sequence). CDR3 length equals 16 residues. Sequenced material: memory CD4+ T cells from PBMCs. Subset specified: CD45RA-negative fraction. The TCR sequence derives from a man aged 18 to 30 in good health. Some clones in this sample may be carry-over from other donors' samples. The J gene is TRBJ2-1, the V gene TRBV30; 9 nucleotides match TRBD2. The CDR3 spells CAWNSGLAGSYNEQFF. CDR3 DNA: TGTGCCTGGAACTCGGGGCTAGCGGGATCCTACAATGAGCAGTTCTTC.